A single sample gave rise to the 29 T cell receptor beta chains below, sequenced in a study of T cells in Graves' hyperthyroidism and ophthalmopathy. Amplified TCR beta CDR3 regions derived from RNA transcripts. Researchers ran a first-round RT-PCR on the TCR CDR3 using the HTBI primer set. TCRdb redid the calling of the multiplex PCR reads with MiXCR, one entry per CDR3 protein. The sample carries hundreds of thousands of distinct CDR3 sequences, about 13% recorded once. The sequenced sample was blood. The receptors derive from a woman aged 18-30 years with Graves' hyperthyroidism.

Many counts were recorded for this clonotype. V gene TRBV7-8 combines with J gene TRBJ2-1, with 13 bases fitting TRBD2. This CDR3 contains 15 residues. The germline CDR1 and CDR2 sequences are SGHVS and FQNEAQ. With 5 bases clipped from V and 8 bases from J, the junction kept 6 bases outside the gene matches. The CDR3 nucleotides read TGTGCCAGCAGCCGGACTAGCGGGAGTTTGTATGAGCAGTTCTTC. It is translated as CASSRTSGSLYEQFF.

This clonotype was observed at least ten times. This sequence joins TRBV20-1 and TRBJ1-5, with D hard to call. The V gene's germline CDR1 is DFQATT and CDR2 SNEGSKA (reference sequence). The germline V and J ends were trimmed by 6 bases and 4 bases, with 13 bases remaining between them. The CDR3 loop spans 13 amino acids. CDR3 amino acids: CSAPRGPNQPQHF. In nucleotides, the CDR3 is TGCAGTGCCCCCCGCGGGCCAAATCAGCCCCAGCATTTT.

This clonotype was found many times. The genes are TRBV3-1 and TRBJ1-6; TRBD1 matches 9 bases. CDR3 size: 15 residues. Germline values: CDR1 LGHDT, CDR2 YNNKEL (reference sequence). With 0 bases clipped from V and 8 bases from J, the junction kept 2 bases outside the gene matches. The CDR3 DNA follows: TGTGCCAGCAGCCAAGAGTGGACAGGGGATTCACCCCTCCACTTT. Its protein product is CASSQEWTGDSPLHF. Filled out from reference TRBV3-1 and TRBJ1-6, the complete variable domain reads DTAVSQTPKYLVTQMGNDKSIKCEQNLGHDTMYWYKQDSKKFLKIMFSYNNKELIINETVPNRFSPKSPDKAHLNLHINSLELGDSAVYFCASSQEWTGDSPLHFGNGTRLTVT.

The chain couples TRBV7-9 to TRBJ1-6; TRBD1 matches at 8 bases. Per germline, CDR1 SEHNR and CDR2 FQNEAQ (reference sequence). The CDR3 is 16 residues long. The V gene end was trimmed by 0 bases and the J gene end by 7 bases; junction bases not matched to a gene: 5. The chain's CDR3 is CASSLAPGQANSPLHF. CDR3 nucleotide sequence: TGTGCCAGCAGCTTAGCCCCGGGACAGGCAAATTCACCCCTCCACTTT. The complete variable domain, with remaining parts taken from reference TRBV7-9 and TRBJ1-6, reads DTGVSQNPRHKITKRGQNVTFRCDPISEHNRLYWYRQTLGQGPEFLTYFQNEAQLEKSRLLSDRFSAERPKGSFSTLEIQRTEQGDSAMYLCASSLAPGQANSPLHFGNGTRLTVT.

This clonotype was picked up a small number of times. The V call is TRBV19, the J call TRBJ2-7, with 8 positions matching TRBD2. The CDR3 contains 14 residues. Germline V lookup: CDR1 LNHDA, CDR2 SQIVND (reference sequence). The ends lost 3 bases at V and 0 bases at J; junction bases unmatched: 1. The CDR3: CASSMLAGSYEQYF. CDR3 nucleotide sequence: TGTGCCAGTAGTATGCTAGCGGGCTCCTACGAGCAGTACTTC.

In its sample, this clonotype was seen many times. The chain recombines TRBV5-8 with TRBJ2-5; TRBD1 matches at 10 bases. The germline CDR1 and CDR2 sequences are SGHTS and YDEGEE. The CDR3 extends over 16 amino acids. The ends lost 4 bases at V and 1 base at J; junction bases unmatched: 7. CDR3 sequence (DNA): TGTGCCAGCAGCCCCGGGACAGGGGAAAGCCAAGAGACCCAGTACTTC. Its translation is CASSPGTGESQETQYF.

This clonotype has a handful of counts. The genes are TRBV14 and TRBJ1-1; TRBD1 matches at 8 bases. There are 14 residues in the CDR3. From germline, CDR1 is SGHDN and CDR2 FVKESK. V was clipped by 3 bases and J by 5 bases; unmatched bases: 5. In DNA form, the CDR3 reads TGTGCCAGCAGCCATGACAGGGGAGGAACTGAAGCTTTCTTT. This codes for CASSHDRGGTEAFF.

This clonotype showed up many times. The V and J genes are TRBV7-9 and TRBJ2-7, with TRBD1 identical over 9 bases. The CDR3 is 14 residues long. From germline, CDR1 is SEHNR and CDR2 FQNEAQ (reference sequence). Trimming removed 4 bases from V and 6 bases from J; junction bases left unmatched: 7. The CDR3 sequence is CASSWDRVLGEQYF. Written as DNA, the CDR3 is TGTGCCAGCAGCTGGGACAGGGTACTAGGCGAGCAGTACTTC.

The chain carries TRBV6-1 and TRBJ2-7; TRBD1 aligns across 10 bases. The CDR3 totals 15 residues. CDR1 is MNHNS and CDR2 is SASEGT in the germline V gene. With V trimmed by 2 bases and J by 3 bases, 4 bases remained unmatched. The CDR3 DNA reads TGTGCCAGCAGTGAAATCGGGACAGGGGTCTACGAGCAGTACTTC. Amino acids: CASSEIGTGVYEQYF.

This clonotype was seen at least ten times. J is TRBJ2-5 and V is TRBV5-8; D possibly corresponds to TRBD2 (6 bases). This CDR3 has 15 residues. V lost 0 bases, J lost 5 bases, and 14 bases lay in between. CDR1 is SGHTS, CDR2 YDEGEE, per germline. The CDR3 reads CASSLDGAGGETQYF. The CDR3 DNA follows: TGTGCCAGCAGCTTGGATGGAGCGGGTGGGGAGACCCAGTACTTC. The full variable domain, rest sourced from reference TRBV5-8 and TRBJ2-5, is EAGVTQSPTHLIKTRGQQATLRCSPISGHTSVYWYQQALGLGLQFLLWYDEGEERNRGNFPPRFSGRQFPNYSSELNVNALELEDSALYLCASSLDGAGGETQYFGPGTRLLVL.

This clonotype was recorded at least ten times. The CDR3 bases are TGTGCCAGCAGTTTTCTCCGGTTAGCGGGAACATATCAGGATGAGCAGTTCTTC. Its translation: CASSFLRLAGTYQDEQFF. V and J are TRBV28 and TRBJ2-1; 8 nucleotides agree with TRBD2. V was clipped by 3 bases and J by 8 bases; unmatched bases: 18. Germline V gene sequence: CDR1 MDHEN, CDR2 SYDVKM. CDR3 size: 18 residues.

This clonotype was observed many times. The chain carries TRBV7-9 and TRBJ1-6, with 7 bases that match TRBD1. Germline-derived CDR1 and CDR2 are SEHNR and FQNEAQ (reference sequence). This CDR3 has 16 amino acids. The J segment lost 7 bases and the V segment lost 1 base, leaving 7 bases of the junction unmatched. The CDR3: CASSLVGGFGNSPLHF. The CDR3 DNA reads as TGTGCCAGCAGCTTAGTAGGGGGCTTTGGGAATTCACCCCTCCACTTT. The full variable domain, in which reference TRBV7-9 and TRBJ1-6 provide the parts outside the CDR3, is DTGVSQNPRHKITKRGQNVTFRCDPISEHNRLYWYRQTLGQGPEFLTYFQNEAQLEKSRLLSDRFSAERPKGSFSTLEIQRTEQGDSAMYLCASSLVGGFGNSPLHFGNGTRLTVT.

This clonotype was detected ten times or more. J is TRBJ2-7 and V is TRBV2, with 8 bases matching TRBD1. The length of the CDR3 is 14 residues. J was trimmed by 3 bases and V by 3 bases; bases with no gene match: 4. Germline values: CDR1 SNHLY, CDR2 FYNNEI. CDR3 in amino acids: CASSDQGAIYEQYF. CDR3 DNA sequence: TGTGCCAGCAGTGACCAGGGGGCGATCTACGAGCAGTACTTC.

Regarding this clonotype: A much more abundant neighbour one base away suggests this may be a read error. V and J are TRBV5-1 and TRBJ2-1; TRBD2 might be the D (6 bases). From germline, CDR1 is SGHRS and CDR2 YFSETQ. The CDR3 contains 12 residues. Trimming cost V 5 bases and J 12 bases, with 15 bases left between them. The CDR3 DNA follows: TGCGCCAGCAGTGGGACTGGCGATGGGCAGTTCTTC. Translation: CASSGTGDGQFF.

A remark on this clonotype: A much larger clone differs from this one at a single base, so this may be a read error. J is TRBJ1-1 and V is TRBV30; no reliable D call. CDR1 GTSNPN and CDR2 SVGIG come from the germline V gene (reference sequence). V was clipped by 3 bases and J by 3 bases, with 5 bases between them. The CDR3 sequence is 11 residues long. The CDR3 nucleotides read TGTGCCTGGAGCACGGACACTGAAGCTTTCTTT. Amino acid sequence: CAWSTDTEAFF.

At least ten counts were recorded for this clonotype. This chain joins TRBV28 and TRBJ2-1; TRBD2 matches at 10 bases. Trimming took 4 bases from V and 2 from J; bases not matched to a gene: 2. Per the germline V gene, CDR1 is MDHEN and CDR2 is SYDVKM. The CDR3 runs 15 residues. In DNA, the CDR3 is TGTGCCAGCAGTTCAACTAGCGGGACCTACAATGAGCAGTTCTTC. It translates to CASSSTSGTYNEQFF.

This clonotype was found many times. This rearrangement joins TRBV7-8 to TRBJ1-6; no reliable D call. The V end was cut by 1 base, the J end by 7 bases, with 8 bases between. Germline loops: CDR1 SGHVS, CDR2 FQNEAQ. The CDR3 spans 14 residues. The CDR3 protein is CASSLGGFNSPLHF. CDR3 DNA: TGTGCCAGCAGCTTAGGAGGGTTCAATTCACCCCTCCACTTT.

This clonotype was picked up many times. V is TRBV12-3 or TRBV12-4 and J is TRBJ2-7; perhaps TRBD1 as D (5 bases). There are 14 residues in the CDR3. Trimming stripped 6 bases from V and 6 bases from J, with 18 bases between. This CDR3 is CASSPSRVGLEQYF. The DNA of the CDR3 is TGTGCCAGCAGCCCCAGCCGGGTGGGGCTCGAGCAGTACTTC.

This clonotype has at least ten counts. This sequence joins TRBV12-3 or TRBV12-4 and TRBJ2-7; 9 nucleotides line up with TRBD1. Trimming at V came to 8 bases and at J to 5 bases, leaving 7 bases not matched to a gene. CDR3 length: 13 amino acids. Here the CDR3 reads CASRWRTGDEQYF. CDR3 nucleotide sequence: TGTGCCAGCCGATGGCGGACAGGGGACGAGCAGTACTTC.

This clonotype has ten or more counts. CDR3 nucleotides: TGTGCCTGGAGGACTAGCGGATGGTCCTACAATGAGCAGTTCTTC. This translates into CAWRTSGWSYNEQFF. This chain uses TRBV30 with TRBJ2-1, with TRBD2 matching 9 bases. In germline, CDR1 is GTSNPN, CDR2 SVGIG (reference sequence). CDR3 size: 15 residues. V lost 3 bases to trimming and J lost 1 base; unmatched junction nucleotides: 4.

This clonotype came up a few times. The chain has TRBV5-6 and TRBJ2-7; D may be TRBD1 (6 bases). Germline CDR1 is SGHDT and CDR2 is YYEEEE. The germline V and J ends were trimmed by 3 bases and 4 bases, with 26 bases remaining between them. The CDR3 covers 18 residues. The CDR3 sequence: CASSSHTLPGQLGYEQYF. CDR3 in DNA: TGTGCCAGCAGCTCGCACACCCTTCCTGGACAGTTAGGTTACGAGCAGTACTTC.

Points on this clonotype: One end of the junction does not line up with germline, which may come from a read error. The chain links TRBV20-1 to TRBJ2-7, with 7 bases matching TRBD2. Germline V gene data show CDR1 as DFQATT and CDR2 as SNEGSKA (reference sequence). The CDR3 length is 15 residues. The DNA of the CDR3 is TGCAGTACTAGATACATGGGAGGGCCTAAGGGGGAGCAGTACTTC. It yields the protein CSTRYMGGPKGEQYF.

In its sample, this clonotype was seen many times. The CDR3 reads CASSPGTGGLGEAFF. As DNA, the CDR3 is TGTGCCAGCAGCCCAGGGACAGGGGGATTAGGTGAAGCTTTCTTT. The chain is built from TRBV7-6 and TRBJ1-1, with 11 nucleotides matching TRBD1. The length of the CDR3 is 15 residues. V trimming: 5 bases; J trimming: 7 bases; junction bases outside the gene matches: 9. CDR1 and CDR2 from the germline V gene are SGHVS and FNYEAQ. The variable domain in full, completed from reference TRBV7-6 and TRBJ1-1, reads GAGVSQSPRYKVTKRGQDVALRCDPISGHVSLYWYRQALGQGPEFLTYFNYEAQQDKSGLPNDRFSAERPEGSISTLTIQRTEQRDSAMYRCASSPGTGGLGEAFFGQGTRLTVV.

Regarding this clonotype: This could be a read error, since a much larger clone is one nucleotide away. CDR3 bases: TGTGCCGGCAGTTCTCAACCTCCGGGACAGTTAGGAACTTACGAGCAGTACTTC. It translates to CAGSSQPPGQLGTYEQYF. The chain carries TRBV27 and TRBJ2-7, with 7 nucleotides matching TRBD1. CDR1 and CDR2 from the germline V gene are MNHEY and SMNVEV (reference sequence). This CDR3 has 18 residues.

This clonotype was seen ten or more times. The chain couples TRBV28 to TRBJ1-1, with TRBD1 as a possible D gene (5 bases). Germline CDR1 is MDHEN and CDR2 is SYDVKM. Trimming shortened V by 0 bases and J by 4 bases, and 12 bases separated the two germline ends. This CDR3 contains 15 residues. The CDR3 sequence: CASSLWRQGVTEAFF. CDR3 coding DNA: TGTGCCAGCAGTTTATGGCGGCAGGGAGTCACTGAAGCTTTCTTT.

This clonotype was found many times. The rearrangement links TRBV13 to TRBJ2-7; a possible D gene is TRBD1 (5 bases). CDR1 and CDR2 from the germline V gene are PRHDT and FYEKMQ (reference sequence). The CDR3 runs to 14 residues. V lost 0 bases to trimming and J lost 6 bases, with 12 bases between them. CDR3 region: CASSLGGQGAEQYF. In nucleotides, the CDR3 is TGTGCCAGCAGCTTAGGTGGGCAGGGCGCCGAGCAGTACTTC.

This clonotype was seen ten or more times. J is TRBJ1-1 and V is TRBV7-3; 8 nucleotides agree with TRBD1. The CDR3 totals 16 residues. Losses at the gene ends were 5 bases for V and 3 bases for J; bases not matched to a gene: 11. The germline CDR1 and CDR2 sequences are SGHTA and FQGTGA. CDR3 amino acids: CASSLGQGGLDTEAFF. Here the CDR3 DNA reads TGTGCCAGCAGCCTCGGACAGGGCGGTTTGGACACTGAAGCTTTCTTT. The full variable domain, in which reference TRBV7-3 and TRBJ1-1 provide the parts outside the CDR3, is GAGVSQTPSNKVTEKGKYVELRCDPISGHTALYWYRQSLGQGPEFLIYFQGTGAADDSGLPNDRFFAVRPEGSVSTLKIQRTERGDSAVYLCASSLGQGGLDTEAFFGQGTRLTVV.

The table lists this clonotype with many counts. V usage is TRBV28 and J usage is TRBJ1-2; D gene ambiguous. Trimming cost V 6 bases and J 3 bases, with 14 bases left between them. Germline CDR1 reads MDHEN; CDR2 reads SYDVKM. This CDR3 has 14 residues. Here the CDR3 reads CASRTLPEDYGYTF. The CDR3 DNA reads as TGTGCCAGCAGGACACTTCCCGAGGACTATGGCTACACCTTC.

The chain links TRBV9 to TRBJ1-4; D unclear. Trimming pared 0 bases from V and 0 bases from J, leaving 12 bases between. CDR1 SGDLS and CDR2 YYNGEE come from the germline V gene. CDR3 size: 17 residues. CDR3 nucleotides: TGTGCCAGCAGCGTAGGGGAAGATATAGCAACTAATGAAAAACTGTTTTTT. It is translated as CASSVGEDIATNEKLFF.